This T cell receptor (beta chain) was recovered during a study of CD8 T cells in Susac syndrome. Germline V gene data show CDR1 as MNHEY and CDR2 as SMNVEV (reference sequence). V was clipped by 6 bases and J by 4 bases; unmatched bases: 6. This CDR3 has 14 residues. 0.5 to 1 ug RNA was reverse transcribed with random hexamers. TCRdb called the immunoSEQ multiplex PCR reads again in MiXCR, with one record for every CDR3 protein. In the table there are roughly 400,000 distinct CDR3 sequences, more than 70% of which are singletons. The TCR sequence derives from a human donor with multiple sclerosis. Sequenced: CD8+ T cells from PBMCs. This chain joins TRBV27 and TRBJ2-3, with 8 bases lining up with TRBD2. The CDR3 reads CASRLAGGSDTQYF. The DNA for the CDR3 is TGTGCCAGCAGACTGGCGGGAGGTTCAGATACGCAGTATTTT.